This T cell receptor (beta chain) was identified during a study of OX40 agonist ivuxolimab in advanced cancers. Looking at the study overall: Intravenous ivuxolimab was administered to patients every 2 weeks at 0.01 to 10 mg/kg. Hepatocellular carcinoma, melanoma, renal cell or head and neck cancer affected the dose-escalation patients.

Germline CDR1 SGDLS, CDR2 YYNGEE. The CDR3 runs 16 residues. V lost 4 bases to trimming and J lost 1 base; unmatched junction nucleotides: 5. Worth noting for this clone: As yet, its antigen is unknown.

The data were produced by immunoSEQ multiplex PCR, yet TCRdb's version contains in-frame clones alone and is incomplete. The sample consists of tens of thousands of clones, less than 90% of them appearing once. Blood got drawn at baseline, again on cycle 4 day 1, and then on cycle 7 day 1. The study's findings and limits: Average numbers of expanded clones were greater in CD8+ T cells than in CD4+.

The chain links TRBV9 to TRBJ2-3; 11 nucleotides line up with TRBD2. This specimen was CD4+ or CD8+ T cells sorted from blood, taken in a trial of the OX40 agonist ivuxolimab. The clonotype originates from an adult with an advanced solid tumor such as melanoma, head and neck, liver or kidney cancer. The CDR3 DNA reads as TGTGCCAGCAGCTCAGTAGCGGGGGGGGGCACAGATACGCAGTATTTT. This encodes CASSSVAGGGTDTQYF.